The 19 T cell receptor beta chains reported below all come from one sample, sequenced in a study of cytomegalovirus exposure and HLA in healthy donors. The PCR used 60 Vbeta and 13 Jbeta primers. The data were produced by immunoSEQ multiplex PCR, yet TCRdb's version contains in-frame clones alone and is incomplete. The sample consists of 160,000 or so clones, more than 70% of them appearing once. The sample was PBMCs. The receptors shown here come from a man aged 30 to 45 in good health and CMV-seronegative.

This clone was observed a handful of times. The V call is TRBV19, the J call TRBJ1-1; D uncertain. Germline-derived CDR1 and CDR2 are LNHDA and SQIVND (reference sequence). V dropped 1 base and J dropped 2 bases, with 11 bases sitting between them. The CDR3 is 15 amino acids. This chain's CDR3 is CASSIGPGRNTEAFF. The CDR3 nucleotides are TGTGCCAGTAGTATAGGCCCGGGGAGAAACACTGAAGCTTTCTTT.

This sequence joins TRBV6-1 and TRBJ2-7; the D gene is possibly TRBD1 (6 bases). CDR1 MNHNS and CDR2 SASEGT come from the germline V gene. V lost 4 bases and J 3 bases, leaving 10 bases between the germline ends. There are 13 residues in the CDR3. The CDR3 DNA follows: TGTGCCAGCAGTGCGGACAGACTCTACGAGCAGTACTTC. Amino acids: CASSADRLYEQYF.

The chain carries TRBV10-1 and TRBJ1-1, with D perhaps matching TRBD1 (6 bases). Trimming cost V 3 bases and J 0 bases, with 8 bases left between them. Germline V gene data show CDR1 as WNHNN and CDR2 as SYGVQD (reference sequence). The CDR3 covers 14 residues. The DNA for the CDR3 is TGCGCCAGCAGTGATGGGGACATGAACACTGAAGCTTTCTTT. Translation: CASSDGDMNTEAFF.

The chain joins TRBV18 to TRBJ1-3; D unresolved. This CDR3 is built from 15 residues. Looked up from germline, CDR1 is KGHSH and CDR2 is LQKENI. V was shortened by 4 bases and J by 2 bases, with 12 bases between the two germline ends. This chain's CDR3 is CASSRGDGAGNTIYF. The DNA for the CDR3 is TGTGCCAGCTCACGCGGCGATGGAGCTGGAAACACCATATATTTT.

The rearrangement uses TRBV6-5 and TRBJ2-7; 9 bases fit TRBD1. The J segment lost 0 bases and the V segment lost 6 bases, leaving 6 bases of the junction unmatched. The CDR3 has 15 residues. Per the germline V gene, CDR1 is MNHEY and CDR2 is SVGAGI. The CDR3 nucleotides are TGTGCCAGCAGGGATGGGACAGGGAGCTCCTACGAGCAGTACTTC. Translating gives CASRDGTGSSYEQYF.

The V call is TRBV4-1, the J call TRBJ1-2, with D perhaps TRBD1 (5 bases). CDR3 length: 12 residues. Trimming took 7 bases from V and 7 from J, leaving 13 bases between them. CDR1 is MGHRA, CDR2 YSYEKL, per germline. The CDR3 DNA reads TGCGCCAGCAAGGGTTCAGGGTCTGGCTACACCTTC. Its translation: CASKGSGSGYTF.

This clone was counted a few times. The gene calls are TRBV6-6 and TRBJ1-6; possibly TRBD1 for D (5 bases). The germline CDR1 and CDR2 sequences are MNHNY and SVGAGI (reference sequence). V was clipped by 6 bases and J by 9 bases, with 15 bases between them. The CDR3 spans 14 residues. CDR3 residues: CASRLLDSSSPLHF. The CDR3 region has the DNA TGTGCCAGCAGACTTCTAGACAGCTCTTCACCCCTCCACTTT.

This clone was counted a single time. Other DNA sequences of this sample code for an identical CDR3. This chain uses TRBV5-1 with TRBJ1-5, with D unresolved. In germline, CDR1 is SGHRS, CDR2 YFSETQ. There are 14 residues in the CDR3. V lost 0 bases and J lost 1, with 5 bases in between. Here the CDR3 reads CASSLGGSNQPQHF. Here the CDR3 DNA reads TGCGCCAGCAGCTTGGGAGGGAGCAATCAGCCCCAGCATTTT.

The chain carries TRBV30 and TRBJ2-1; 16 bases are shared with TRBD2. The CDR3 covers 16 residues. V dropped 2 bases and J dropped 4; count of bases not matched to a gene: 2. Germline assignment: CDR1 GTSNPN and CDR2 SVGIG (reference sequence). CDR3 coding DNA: TGTGCCTGGAGTAAGGGACTAGCGGGGGGGTACAATGAGCAGTTCTTC. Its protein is CAWSKGLAGGYNEQFF.

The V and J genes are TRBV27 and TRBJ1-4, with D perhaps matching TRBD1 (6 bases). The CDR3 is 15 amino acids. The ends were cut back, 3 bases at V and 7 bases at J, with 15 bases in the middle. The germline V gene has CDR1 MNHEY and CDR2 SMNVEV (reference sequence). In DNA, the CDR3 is TGTGCCAGCAGTTTGTGGGGGCAGGGCGGTGAAAAACTGTTTTTT. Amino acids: CASSLWGQGGEKLFF.

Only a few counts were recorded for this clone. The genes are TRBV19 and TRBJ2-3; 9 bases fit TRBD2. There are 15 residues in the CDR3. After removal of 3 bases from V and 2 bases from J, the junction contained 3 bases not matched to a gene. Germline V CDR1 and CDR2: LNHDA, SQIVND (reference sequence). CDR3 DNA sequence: TGTGCCAGTAGTATCCAGCGGGGGGCCACAGATACGCAGTATTTT. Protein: CASSIQRGATDTQYF.

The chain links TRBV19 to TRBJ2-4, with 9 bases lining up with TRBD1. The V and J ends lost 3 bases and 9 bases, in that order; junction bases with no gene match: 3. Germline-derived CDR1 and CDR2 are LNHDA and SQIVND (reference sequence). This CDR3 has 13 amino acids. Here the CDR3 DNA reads TGTGCCAGTAGTATGGGGGACAGGGCCATTCAGTACTTC. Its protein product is CASSMGDRAIQYF.

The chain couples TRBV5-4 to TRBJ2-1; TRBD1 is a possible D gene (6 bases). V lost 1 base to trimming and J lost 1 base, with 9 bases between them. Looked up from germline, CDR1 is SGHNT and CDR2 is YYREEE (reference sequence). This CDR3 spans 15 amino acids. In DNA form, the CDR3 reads TGTGCCAGCAGCTTGAGCACAGGGTCCTACAATGAGCAGTTCTTC. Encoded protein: CASSLSTGSYNEQFF.

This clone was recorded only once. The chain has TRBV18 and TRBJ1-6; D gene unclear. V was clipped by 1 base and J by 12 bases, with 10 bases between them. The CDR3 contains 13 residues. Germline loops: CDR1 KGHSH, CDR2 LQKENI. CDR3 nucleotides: TGTGCCAGCTCACCACAATCCCGGGAACCCCTCCACTTT. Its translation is CASSPQSREPLHF.

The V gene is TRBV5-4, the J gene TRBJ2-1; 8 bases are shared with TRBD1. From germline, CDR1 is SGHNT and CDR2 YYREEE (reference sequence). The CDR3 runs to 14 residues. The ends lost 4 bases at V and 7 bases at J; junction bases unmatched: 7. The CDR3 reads CASSQPTGGNEQFF. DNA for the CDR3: TGTGCCAGCAGCCAACCTACAGGGGGGAATGAGCAGTTCTTC.

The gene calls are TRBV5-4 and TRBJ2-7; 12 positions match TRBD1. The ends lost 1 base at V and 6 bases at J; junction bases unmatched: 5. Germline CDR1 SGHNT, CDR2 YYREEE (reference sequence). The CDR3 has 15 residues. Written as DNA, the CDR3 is TGTGCCAGCAGCTTGACCGGGACAGGGGGCGGCGAGCAGTACTTC. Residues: CASSLTGTGGGEQYF.

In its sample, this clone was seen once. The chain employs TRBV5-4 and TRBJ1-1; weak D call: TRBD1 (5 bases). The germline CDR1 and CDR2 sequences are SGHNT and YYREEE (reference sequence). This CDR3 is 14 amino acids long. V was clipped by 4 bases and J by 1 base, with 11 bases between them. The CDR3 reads CASSPAGRNTEAFF. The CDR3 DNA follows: TGTGCCAGCAGCCCCGCAGGGCGGAACACTGAAGCTTTCTTT.

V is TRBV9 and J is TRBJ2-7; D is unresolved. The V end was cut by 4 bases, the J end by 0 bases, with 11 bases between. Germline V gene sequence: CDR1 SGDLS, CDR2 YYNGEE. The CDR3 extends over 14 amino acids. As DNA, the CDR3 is TGTGCCAGCAGCCCTAGTGACTTCTCCTACGAGCAGTACTTC. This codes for CASSPSDFSYEQYF.

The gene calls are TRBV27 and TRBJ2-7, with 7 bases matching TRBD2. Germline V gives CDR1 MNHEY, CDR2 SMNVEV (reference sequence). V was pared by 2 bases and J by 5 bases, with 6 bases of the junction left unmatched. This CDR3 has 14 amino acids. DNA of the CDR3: TGTGCCAGCAGTTTAGGCGGGAGAGCAAACGAGCAGTACTTC. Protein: CASSLGGRANEQYF.